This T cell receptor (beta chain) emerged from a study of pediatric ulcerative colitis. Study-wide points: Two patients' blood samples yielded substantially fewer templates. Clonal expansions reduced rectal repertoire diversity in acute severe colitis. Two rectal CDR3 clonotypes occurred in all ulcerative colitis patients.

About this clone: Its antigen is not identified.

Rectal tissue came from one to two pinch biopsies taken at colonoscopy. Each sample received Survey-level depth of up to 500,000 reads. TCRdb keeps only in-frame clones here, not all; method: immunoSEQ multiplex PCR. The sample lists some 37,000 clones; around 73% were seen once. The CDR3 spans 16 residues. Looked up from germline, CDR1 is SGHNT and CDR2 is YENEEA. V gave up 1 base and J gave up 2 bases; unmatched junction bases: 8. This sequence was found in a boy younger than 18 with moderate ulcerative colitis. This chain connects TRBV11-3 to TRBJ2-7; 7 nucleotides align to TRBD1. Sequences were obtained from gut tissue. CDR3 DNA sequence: TGTGCCAGCAGCTTAGTGGGACAGCCGAACACCTACGAGCAGTACTTC. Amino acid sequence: CASSLVGQPNTYEQYF.